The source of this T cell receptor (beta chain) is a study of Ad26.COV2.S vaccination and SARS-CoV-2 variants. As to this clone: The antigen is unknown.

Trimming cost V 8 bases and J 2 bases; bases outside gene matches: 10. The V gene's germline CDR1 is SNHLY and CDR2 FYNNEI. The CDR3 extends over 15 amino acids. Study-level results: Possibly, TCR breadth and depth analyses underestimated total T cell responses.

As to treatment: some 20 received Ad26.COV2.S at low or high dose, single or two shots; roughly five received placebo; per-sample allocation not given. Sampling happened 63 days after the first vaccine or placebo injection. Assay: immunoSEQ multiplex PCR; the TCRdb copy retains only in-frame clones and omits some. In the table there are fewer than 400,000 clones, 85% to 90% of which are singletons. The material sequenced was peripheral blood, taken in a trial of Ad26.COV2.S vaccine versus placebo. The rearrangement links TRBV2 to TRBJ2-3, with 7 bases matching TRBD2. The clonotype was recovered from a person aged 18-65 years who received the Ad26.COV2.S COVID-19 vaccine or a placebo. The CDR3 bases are TGTGCCAGCGGGTATAGCGGGCTTAACACAGATACGCAGTATTTT. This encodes CASGYSGLNTDTQYF.